A single sample gave rise to the 20 T cell receptor beta chains below, sequenced in a study of cytomegalovirus exposure and HLA in healthy donors. PCR was performed using 60 Vbeta and 13 Jbeta primers. Sequencing used immunoSEQ multiplex PCR; TCRdb keeps in-frame clones, though not all of them. The data contain about 190,000 clones, about three quarters of them singletons. The sequencing sample was made of PBMCs. The receptors shown here come from a woman in her 40s in good health and CMV-seronegative.

The chain carries TRBV9 and TRBJ2-1, with 8 bases aligning to TRBD1. Germline-derived CDR1 and CDR2 are SGDLS and YYNGEE. V dropped 3 bases and J dropped 8; count of bases not matched to a gene: 7. This CDR3 is built from 14 residues. The CDR3 DNA reads TGTGCCAGCAGCGCCGGACAGGGAGGCGATGAGCAGTTCTTC. Amino acid sequence: CASSAGQGGDEQFF.

This clone was observed a single time. This chain links TRBV11-2 with TRBJ1-1, with D perhaps matching TRBD1 (6 bases). The CDR3 totals 14 residues. Trimming took 6 bases from V and 3 from J, leaving 14 bases between them. Per the germline V gene, CDR1 is SGHAT and CDR2 is FQNNGV. This chain's CDR3 is CASSYMYRDTEAFF. The DNA for the CDR3 is TGTGCCAGCAGTTACATGTACAGGGACACTGAAGCTTTCTTT.

The chain recombines TRBV5-4 with TRBJ2-2; D unclear. The CDR3 is made up of 14 amino acids. CDR1 and CDR2 (germline): SGHNT, YYREEE (reference sequence). Deletions cut 2 bases from V and 0 bases from J, with 5 bases between. This CDR3 is CASSLPTNTGELFF. The CDR3 DNA follows: TGTGCCAGCAGCTTACCTACGAACACCGGGGAGCTGTTTTTT.

CDR3 residues: CASSLRIAGVHEQFF. CDR3 nucleotides: TGTGCCAGCAGCCTAAGGATAGCGGGAGTCCACGAGCAGTTCTTC. The J gene is TRBJ2-1, the V gene TRBV11-3; 9 nucleotides align to TRBD2. The CDR3 has 15 amino acids. J was trimmed by 10 bases and V by 5 bases; bases with no gene match: 12. Germline V gene data show CDR1 as SGHNT and CDR2 as YENEEA.

V usage is TRBV15 and J usage is TRBJ1-4; maybe TRBD1 (5 bases). CDR1 and CDR2 from the germline V gene are LNHNV and YYDKDF (reference sequence). The CDR3 is 13 amino acids. V lost 2 bases, J lost 8 bases, and 9 bases lay in between. CDR3 coding DNA: TGTGCCACCAGCAGAAGGACACCCGAAAAACTGTTTTTT. It translates to CATSRRTPEKLFF. The whole variable domain, filled in from reference TRBV15 and TRBJ1-4, reads DAMVIQNPRYQVTQFGKPVTLSCSQTLNHNVMYWYQQKSSQAPKLLFHYYDKDFNNEADTPDNFQSRRPNTSFCFLDIRSPGLGDTAMYLCATSRRTPEKLFFGSGTQLSVL.

This clone was observed a single time. The chain employs TRBV30 and TRBJ2-1; 11 nucleotides match TRBD2. Germline V gene lookup returns CDR1 GTSNPN and CDR2 SVGIG (reference sequence). The CDR3 totals 16 residues. Trimming took 3 bases from V and 7 from J; bases not matched to a gene: 11. The CDR3 reads CAWRLVAGGYVNEQFF. CDR3 nucleotide sequence: TGTGCCTGGAGACTAGTAGCGGGAGGGTACGTGAATGAGCAGTTCTTC.

In the case of this clone: The germline gene is not matched at one end of the junction; a read error may be the cause. The V and J genes are TRBV6-6 and TRBJ2-7; the D gene is possibly TRBD2 (6 bases). Germline loops: CDR1 MNHNY, CDR2 SVGAGI (reference sequence). This CDR3 spans 15 amino acids. CDR3 residues: CASRPPGRSAPLAIF. The CDR3, as DNA: TGTGCCAGCAGGCCCCCCGGGAGATCCGCTCCTCTTGCTATCTTC.

This clone appeared once. In nucleotides, the CDR3 is TGTGCCAGTAGTATAGCGGAGGGTAGCAATCAGCCCCAGCATTTT. Its protein is CASSIAEGSNQPQHF. The chain employs TRBV19 and TRBJ1-5; unclear D gene. CDR1 and CDR2 from the germline V gene are LNHDA and SQIVND (reference sequence). V was shortened by 1 base and J by 0 bases, with 7 bases between the two germline ends. This CDR3 comprises 15 residues. The full variable domain, in which reference TRBV19 and TRBJ1-5 provide the parts outside the CDR3, is DGGITQSPKYLFRKEGQNVTLSCEQNLNHDAMYWYRQDPGQGLRLIYYSQIVNDFQKGDIAEGYSVSREKKESFPLTVTSAQKNPTAFYLCASSIAEGSNQPQHFGDGTRLSIL.

This clone was seen a single time. J is TRBJ1-4 and V is TRBV5-1, with TRBD1 identical over 7 bases. CDR1 SGHRS and CDR2 YFSETQ come from the germline V gene. V dropped 5 bases and J dropped 5; count of bases not matched to a gene: 6. CDR3 length equals 14 residues. The CDR3 here is CASSLTGKNEKLFF. The CDR3 region has the DNA TGCGCCAGCAGTTTGACAGGGAAAAATGAAAAACTGTTTTTT.

In its sample, this clone was seen a few times. At one end, the junction sequence differs from germline, possibly due to a read error. This rearrangement joins TRBV16 to TRBJ2-7; D unclear. Germline V gives CDR1 KGHSY, CDR2 FQNENV. This CDR3 has 13 amino acids. The DNA of the CDR3 is TGTGCCAGCAGCGAATCACCGGAGCACGAGCAGTACTTC. As protein: CASSESPEHEQYF. Based on the CDR3 plus reference TRBV16 and TRBJ2-7, the full variable domain is GEEVAQTPKHLVRGEGQKAKLYCAPIKGHSYVFWYQQVLKNEFKFLISFQNENVFDETGMPKERFSAKCLPNSPCSLEIQATKLEDSAVYFCASSESPEHEQYFGPGTRLTVT.

A note on this clone: Compared with germline, one end of the junction differs, possibly owing to a read error. The rearrangement uses TRBV11-3 and TRBJ2-5; D unclear. The CDR3 runs 13 residues. Germline lookup yields CDR1 SGHNT and CDR2 YENEEA. CDR3 nucleotides: TGTGCCAGCAGCTTGGCAAGAGAAGAGGCCCAGTACTTC. This translates into CASSLAREEAQYF.

This clone was recorded once. The chain links TRBV19 to TRBJ1-1; 8 nucleotides line up with TRBD1. J gave up 8 bases and V 7 bases, and 6 bases lay outside the gene matches. Germline V gives CDR1 LNHDA, CDR2 SQIVND (reference sequence). The CDR3 runs 12 residues. DNA for the CDR3: TGTGCCAGTACCCGGGACAGGTACGAAGCTTTCTTT. Residues: CASTRDRYEAFF. Complete variable domain (other parts from reference TRBV19 and TRBJ1-1): DGGITQSPKYLFRKEGQNVTLSCEQNLNHDAMYWYRQDPGQGLRLIYYSQIVNDFQKGDIAEGYSVSREKKESFPLTVTSAQKNPTAFYLCASTRDRYEAFFGQGTRLTVV.

Only a few counts were recorded for this clone. The chain uses TRBV7-9 and TRBJ1-1, with D maybe TRBD1 (5 bases). Trimming cost V 5 bases and J 1 base, with 17 bases left between them. The CDR3 contains 16 residues. CDR1 and CDR2 from the germline V gene are SEHNR and FQNEAQ (reference sequence). In DNA, the CDR3 is TGTGCCAGCAGCCTGTATCCCTTAGGGGAGAACACTGAAGCTTTCTTT. Translating gives CASSLYPLGENTEAFF. Full variable domain (missing parts from reference TRBV7-9 and TRBJ1-1): DTGVSQNPRHKITKRGQNVTFRCDPISEHNRLYWYRQTLGQGPEFLTYFQNEAQLEKSRLLSDRFSAERPKGSFSTLEIQRTEQGDSAMYLCASSLYPLGENTEAFFGQGTRLTVV.

This clone showed up just once. V gene TRBV7-5 combines with J gene TRBJ1-5; the D call TRBD1 from the table was never checked on the DNA. TRBV7-5 is given as a pseudogene. CDR3 size: 16 residues. The CDR3 protein is CVRSFQGFDGNQPQHF. CDR3 bases: TGTGTCAGAAGCTTCCAGGGATTCGACGGCAATCAGCCCCAGCATTTT.

There are a few counts of this clone. The rearrangement uses TRBV9 and TRBJ2-1; TRBD2 aligns across 13 bases. In germline, CDR1 is SGDLS, CDR2 YYNGEE. V lost 6 bases to trimming and J lost 3 bases; unmatched junction nucleotides: 6. The CDR3 sequence is 16 residues long. The CDR3 DNA reads TGTGCCAGCAAACTAGCGGGAGGGCCCGACTACAATGAGCAGTTCTTC. Translation gives CASKLAGGPDYNEQFF.

V gene TRBV12-2 combines with J gene TRBJ2-2; no DNA check was done on the table's D call, TRBD2. TRBV12-2 is classified as a pseudogene. This CDR3 has 18 residues. CDR3 sequence reads: CASRFSVETSANTGELFF. CDR3 DNA sequence: TGTGCAAGTCGCTTTAGCGTAGAAACTAGCGCGAACACCGGGGAGCTGTTTTTT.

V usage is TRBV19 and J usage is TRBJ1-5; 8 bases are a match to TRBD1. V shed 5 bases and J 2 bases; nucleotides not matched to a gene: 5. In germline, CDR1 is LNHDA, CDR2 SQIVND (reference sequence). This CDR3 is built from 15 residues. CDR3 region: CASSQGAGGNQPQHF. CDR3 DNA sequence: TGTGCCAGTAGTCAGGGGGCAGGGGGCAATCAGCCCCAGCATTTT. The whole variable domain, remainder taken from reference TRBV19 and TRBJ1-5, is DGGITQSPKYLFRKEGQNVTLSCEQNLNHDAMYWYRQDPGQGLRLIYYSQIVNDFQKGDIAEGYSVSREKKESFPLTVTSAQKNPTAFYLCASSQGAGGNQPQHFGDGTRLSIL.

V usage is TRBV19 and J usage is TRBJ2-1; 9 bases map to TRBD1. The CDR3 spans 13 residues. V dropped 7 bases and J dropped 8; count of bases not matched to a gene: 6. CDR1 is LNHDA, CDR2 SQIVND, per germline (reference sequence). This chain's CDR3 is CASKRDRVDEQFF. The CDR3 DNA is TGTGCCAGTAAAAGGGACAGGGTCGATGAGCAGTTCTTC. Together with reference TRBV19 and TRBJ2-1, the CDR3 gives the full variable domain: DGGITQSPKYLFRKEGQNVTLSCEQNLNHDAMYWYRQDPGQGLRLIYYSQIVNDFQKGDIAEGYSVSREKKESFPLTVTSAQKNPTAFYLCASKRDRVDEQFFGPGTRLTVL.

CDR3: CASSSGQHYNEQFF. CDR3 nucleotides: TGTGCCAGCAGCTCCGGACAGCATTACAATGAGCAGTTCTTC. This sequence joins TRBV7-3 and TRBJ2-1, with D perhaps TRBD1 (6 bases). The CDR3 has 14 amino acids. Germline loops: CDR1 SGHTA, CDR2 FQGTGA. Trimming took 4 bases from V and 4 from J, leaving 11 bases between them.

The V gene is TRBV11-3, the J gene TRBJ2-2; a weak D match, TRBD2 (5 bases). Germline V gene data show CDR1 as SGHNT and CDR2 as YENEEA. Trimming stripped 5 bases from V and 2 bases from J, with 12 bases between. This CDR3 comprises 15 residues. CDR3 residues: CASSRRGINTGELFF. The CDR3 region has the DNA TGTGCCAGCAGCCGACGGGGAATAAACACCGGGGAGCTGTTTTTT.